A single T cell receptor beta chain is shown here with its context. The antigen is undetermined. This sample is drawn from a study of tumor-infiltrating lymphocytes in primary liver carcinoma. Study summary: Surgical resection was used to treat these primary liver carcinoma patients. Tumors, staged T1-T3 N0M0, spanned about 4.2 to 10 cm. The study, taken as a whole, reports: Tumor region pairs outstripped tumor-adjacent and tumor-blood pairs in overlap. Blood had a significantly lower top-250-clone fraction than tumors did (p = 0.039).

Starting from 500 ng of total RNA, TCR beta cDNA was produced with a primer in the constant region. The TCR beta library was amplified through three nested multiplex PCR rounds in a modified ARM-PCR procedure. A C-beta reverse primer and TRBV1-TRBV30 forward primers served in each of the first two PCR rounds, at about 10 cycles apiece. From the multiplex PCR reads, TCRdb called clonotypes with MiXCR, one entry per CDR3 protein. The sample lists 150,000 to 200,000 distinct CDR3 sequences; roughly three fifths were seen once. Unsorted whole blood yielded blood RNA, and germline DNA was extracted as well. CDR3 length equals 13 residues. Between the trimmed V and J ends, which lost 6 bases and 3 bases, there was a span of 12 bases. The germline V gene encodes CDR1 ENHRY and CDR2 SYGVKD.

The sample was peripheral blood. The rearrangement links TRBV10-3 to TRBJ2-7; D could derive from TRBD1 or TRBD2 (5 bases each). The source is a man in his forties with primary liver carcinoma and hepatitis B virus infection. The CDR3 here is CAIRGTDFYEQYF. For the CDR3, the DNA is TGTGCCATCAGGGGGACGGACTTCTACGAGCAGTACTTC.